The clone carrying this T cell receptor beta chain was found many times. Its matching antigen is unknown. Arm-PCR of CDR3 regions and iRepertoire HTBI primers were the basis on which TCR beta libraries were built. A single record per CDR3 protein comes from TCRdb applying MiXCR to the multiplex PCR reads. The sample has around 400,000 distinct CDR3 sequences; about 25% are singletons. The sample comes from a study of regulatory T cells in long-lasting Graves disease. General study findings and limits: For persistent Graves' patients, TCR diversity was lower than for newly diagnosed ones. Persistent patients had more shared public clonotypes (about 2,800) than new patients (about 870). With persistent disease, TRBV28, TRBJ1-2 and TRBJ2-5 were the favored segments.

Time point denoted: persistent/refractory GD, antithyroid drugs over 5 years with positive TRAb. PBMCs were the source of the RNA used for TCR sequencing. J gave up 5 bases and V 7 bases, and 5 bases lay outside the gene matches. This CDR3 has 13 amino acids. Germline assignment: CDR1 SNHLY and CDR2 FYNNEI. This clonotype was obtained from a female donor with Graves disease. The material sequenced was peripheral blood mononuclear cells (PBMCs), taken when the disease was refractory, from a patient treated with antithyroid drugs. This chain connects TRBV2 to TRBJ2-1, with 7 bases aligning to TRBD2. CDR3 in DNA: TGTGCCAGCAAGGCTAGCGGAAACAATGAGCAGTTCTTC. Its protein product is CASKASGNNEQFF.